This T cell receptor (beta chain) was sequenced for a study of somatic mutations in cytotoxic T cells in rheumatoid arthritis. This clone was counted a single time. Its antigen is not identified. Only in-frame clones appear in the TCRdb table, and some are missing; sequencing was by immunoSEQ multiplex PCR. The sample lists more than 25,000 clones; about four fifths were seen once. Buffy coats from blood donors, median age around 50 years (range roughly 21-75), around 60% female, served as healthy controls. Study outcomes and limitations: Antigens targeted by the expanded CD8+ clones were unknown. CD8+ clonality rose with age in rheumatoid arthritis patients, unlike in healthy controls.

Germline assignment: CDR1 PRHDT and CDR2 FYEKMQ (reference sequence). The CDR3 runs 17 residues. Trimming took off 6 bases at V and 8 bases at J, with 26 bases between the two ends. This TCR came from a man aged 50 or older in good health. The sequenced sample was CD8+ T cells sorted from blood. This chain uses TRBV13 with TRBJ2-1; D is ambiguous. CDR3 residues: CASRNVEWSTTRDEQFF. The CDR3 nucleotides are TGTGCCAGCAGGAATGTTGAGTGGTCTACCACACGGGATGAGCAGTTCTTC.